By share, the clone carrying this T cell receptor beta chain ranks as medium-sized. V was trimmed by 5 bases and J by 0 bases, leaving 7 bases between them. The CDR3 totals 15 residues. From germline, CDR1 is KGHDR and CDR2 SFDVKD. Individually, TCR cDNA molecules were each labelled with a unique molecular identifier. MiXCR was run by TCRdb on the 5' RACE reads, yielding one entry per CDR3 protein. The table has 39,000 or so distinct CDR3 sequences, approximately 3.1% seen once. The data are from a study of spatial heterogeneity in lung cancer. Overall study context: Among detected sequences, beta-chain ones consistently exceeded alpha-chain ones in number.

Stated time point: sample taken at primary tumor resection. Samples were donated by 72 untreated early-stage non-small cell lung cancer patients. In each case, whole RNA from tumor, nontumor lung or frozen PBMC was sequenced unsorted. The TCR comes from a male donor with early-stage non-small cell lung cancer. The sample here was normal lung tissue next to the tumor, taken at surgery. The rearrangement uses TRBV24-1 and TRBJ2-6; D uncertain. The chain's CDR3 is CATSATSSGANVLTF. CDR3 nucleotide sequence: TGTGCCACCAGTGCTACTTCCTCTGGGGCCAACGTCCTGACTTTC.